A single sample gave rise to the 11 T cell receptor beta chains below, sequenced in a study of blood T cell repertoires in COVID-19. The assay was immunoSEQ multiplex PCR, and TCRdb's table has in-frame clones only and misses some. The sample consists of about 100,000 clones, less than 85% of them appearing once. Sequences were obtained from peripheral blood. The receptor source for this set is an elderly woman with active or convalescent COVID-19.

This clone was detected a few times. The V gene is TRBV19, the J gene TRBJ2-2; 9 positions match TRBD1. Germline lookup yields CDR1 LNHDA and CDR2 SQIVND (reference sequence). The CDR3 sequence is 14 residues long. Trimming at V came to 10 bases and at J to 1 base, leaving 4 bases not matched to a gene. CDR3: CATTGGGNTGELFF. The CDR3 DNA sequence: TGTGCCACAACAGGGGGCGGGAACACCGGGGAGCTGTTTTTT.

As regards this clone: A read error may produce the germline difference seen at one junction end. This chain links TRBV5-1 with TRBJ1-1, with D perhaps matching TRBD1 (5 bases). The CDR3 has 16 amino acids. Germline CDR1 SGHRS, CDR2 YFSETQ. This CDR3 reads CASSLDTGGSGTEAFF. DNA of the CDR3: TGTGCCAGCAGCTTGGATACGGGGGGAAGTGGCACTGAAGCTTTCTTT.

This clone was counted between two and nine times. In the same sample, other DNA sequences code for this CDR3. This chain joins TRBV28 and TRBJ1-2; possibly TRBD1 for D (5 bases). The CDR3 runs to 13 residues. The ends were cut back, 1 base at V and 8 bases at J, with 11 bases in the middle. Germline CDR1 MDHEN, CDR2 SYDVKM. DNA of the CDR3: TGTGCCAGCAGTTTATCGGGGGGAGGCGGCTACACCTTC. Translation gives CASSLSGGGGYTF.

This clone was seen only a few times. J is TRBJ2-4 and V is TRBV2; TRBD2 might be the D (5 bases). V shed 7 bases and J shed 0 bases, with 10 bases lying between them. This CDR3 contains 14 residues. The germline V gene encodes CDR1 SNHLY and CDR2 FYNNEI. CDR3 sequence reads: CASMSGLAKNIQYF. CDR3 coding DNA: TGTGCCAGCATGTCGGGGTTAGCCAAAAACATTCAGTACTTC.

This chain's CDR3 is CASSLSGRASSGELFF. The CDR3 nucleotides read TGTGCCAGCAGCTTGAGCGGGAGGGCCTCTTCCGGGGAGCTGTTTTTT. The chain recombines TRBV5-4 with TRBJ2-2; 10 bases align to TRBD2. The CDR3 runs 16 residues. The germline CDR1 and CDR2 sequences are SGHNT and YYREEE (reference sequence). With 1 base clipped from V and 6 bases from J, the junction kept 6 bases outside the gene matches.

The rearrangement joins TRBV12-5 to TRBJ2-1, with D hard to call. V shed 6 bases and J shed 8 bases, with 8 bases lying between them. CDR3 size: 11 residues. Germline assignment: CDR1 LGHNT and CDR2 FRNRAP. The CDR3, as DNA: TGTGCTAGTGGCCTTCGGGATGAGCAGTTCTTC. Residues: CASGLRDEQFF.

This chain links TRBV18 with TRBJ1-2; unclear D gene. Trimming removed 6 bases from V and 6 bases from J, with 14 bases in between. The germline V gene has CDR1 KGHSH and CDR2 LQKENI. The CDR3 is made up of 13 amino acids. The CDR3 reads CASSPAGGDGYTF. DNA of the CDR3: TGTGCCAGCTCCCCGGCAGGAGGCGATGGCTACACCTTC.

V gene TRBV28 combines with J gene TRBJ1-5; D might be TRBD1 (6 bases). The CDR3 length is 14 residues. V was trimmed by 6 bases and J by 0 bases, leaving 9 bases between them. Germline CDR1 and CDR2: MDHEN and SYDVKM. The CDR3 bases are TGTGCCAGCAGACGGGACAATAGCAATCAGCCCCAGCATTTT. As protein: CASRRDNSNQPQHF.

V gene TRBV9 combines with J gene TRBJ2-3, with 11 bases matching TRBD2. With V trimmed by 1 base and J by 3 bases, 1 base remained unmatched. Germline CDR1 and CDR2: SGDLS and YYNGEE. The CDR3 runs to 15 residues. The CDR3 sequence is CASSVLAGGTDTQYF. Here the CDR3 DNA reads TGTGCCAGCAGCGTACTAGCGGGAGGTACAGATACGCAGTATTTT.

The genes are TRBV6-6 and TRBJ2-1, with D possibly TRBD2 on 5 matching bases. CDR1 and CDR2 from the germline V gene are MNHNY and SVGAGI (reference sequence). This CDR3 has 14 amino acids. Trimming stripped 0 bases from V and 2 bases from J, with 5 bases between. CDR3 sequence: CASSYSGTYNEQFF. As DNA, the CDR3 is TGTGCCAGCAGTTACTCCGGGACCTACAATGAGCAGTTCTTC.

The genes are TRBV5-1 and TRBJ1-4; D is unclear. Germline lookup yields CDR1 SGHRS and CDR2 YFSETQ. The CDR3 sequence is 15 residues long. V was trimmed by 0 bases and J by 4 bases, leaving 10 bases between them. CDR3 coding DNA: TGCGCCAGCAGCTTGGTTGCGGGAAGTAATGAAAAACTGTTTTTT. Protein: CASSLVAGSNEKLFF.